This T cell receptor beta chain emerged from a study of T cells in Graves' hyperthyroidism and ophthalmopathy. The CDR3 runs 17 residues. The V gene lost 5 bases and the J gene lost 8 bases, with 24 bases spanning the gap. Germline CDR1 reads MNHEY; CDR2 reads SMNVEV (reference sequence). The investigators amplified TCR beta CDR3 regions from RNA transcripts. With the HTBI primer set, the TCR CDR3 went through a first round of RT-PCR. Via MiXCR, TCRdb re-called the multiplex PCR reads, giving one row per CDR3 protein. The sample lists about 420,000 distinct CDR3 sequences; approximately 14% were seen once. This clonotype was observed a handful of times. Across 18 months, stable Graves' hyperthyroidism was marked by no progression to ophthalmopathy. A patient was excluded if there was uncontrolled infection, other autoimmune disease, pregnancy or lactation.

The receptor was derived from a woman between 18 and 29 years old with Graves' hyperthyroidism. The sample comprised blood. The genes are TRBV27 and TRBJ1-4, with D unclear. This CDR3 reads CASSPLLTQKVGEKLFF. CDR3 sequence (DNA): TGTGCCAGCAGTCCCCTTTTGACACAAAAGGTGGGGGAAAAACTGTTTTTT.